Following are 32 T cell receptor beta chains from one sample sequenced in a study of T-cell memory formation after mild COVID-19. Via MiXCR, TCRdb re-called the 5' RACE reads, giving one row per CDR3 protein. Among some 320,000 distinct CDR3 sequences listed, 15% to 20% were seen once. What was sequenced was PBMCs or a T cell subset sorted from them (not recorded which). The receptors stem from a man between 18 and 29 years old who had mild COVID-19 (a few samples of this study predate the infection). Cell type and time point are not known.

This clonotype was recorded many times. This sequence joins TRBV7-2 and TRBJ1-5; no clear D. V lost 3 bases and J 3 bases, leaving 3 bases between the germline ends. The germline V gene has CDR1 SGHTA and CDR2 FQGNSA. CDR3 length: 12 amino acids. CDR3: CASSFDNQPQHF. CDR3 sequence (DNA): TGTGCCAGCAGCTTCGACAATCAGCCCCAGCATTTT. Together with reference TRBV7-2 and TRBJ1-5, the CDR3 gives the full variable domain: GAGVSQSPSNKVTEKGKDVELRCDPISGHTALYWYRQSLGQGLEFLIYFQGNSAPDKSGLPSDRFSAERTGGSVSTLTIQRTQQEDSAVYLCASSFDNQPQHFGDGTRLSIL.

The table lists this clonotype with many counts. The rearrangement uses TRBV15 and TRBJ1-1; D uncertain. Trimming cost V 0 bases and J 6 bases, with 8 bases left between them. This CDR3 region has 13 residues. In germline, CDR1 is LNHNV, CDR2 YYDKDF (reference sequence). The CDR3 reads CATSREAGPEAFF. CDR3 in DNA: TGTGCCACCAGCAGAGAAGCGGGCCCTGAAGCTTTCTTT.

This clonotype was seen at least ten times. The rearrangement uses TRBV4-2 and TRBJ2-7, with 7 bases aligning to TRBD1. In germline, CDR1 is LGHNA, CDR2 YNFKEQ. CDR3 size: 17 residues. V was pared by 0 bases and J by 3 bases, with 11 bases of the junction left unmatched. CDR3 residues: CASSQEGDSPIYYEQYF. CDR3 nucleotide sequence: TGTGCCAGCAGCCAAGAGGGGGACAGTCCCATTTACTACGAGCAGTACTTC.

This clonotype was seen a few times. The V call is TRBV6-5, the J call TRBJ1-6, with unresolved D. Germline V lookup: CDR1 MNHEY, CDR2 SVGAGI. Trimming took 0 bases from V and 10 from J, leaving 13 bases between them. The CDR3 loop spans 15 amino acids. The CDR3 is CASSYSRGLGSPLHF. The CDR3 DNA reads TGTGCCAGCAGTTACTCCCGTGGGCTGGGATCACCCCTCCACTTT.

This clonotype was found many times. The genes are TRBV12-3 or TRBV12-4 and TRBJ2-7; TRBD1 matches at 10 bases. The CDR3 has 12 residues. V was pared by 6 bases and J by 5 bases, with 1 base of the junction left unmatched. The CDR3 DNA reads as TGTGCCAGCAGGGGGACAGGGGACGAGCAGTACTTC. Translated, it gives CASRGTGDEQYF.

V is TRBV28 and J is TRBJ2-7; D might be TRBD2 (5 bases). V was trimmed by 11 bases and J by 3 bases, leaving 11 bases between them. The germline CDR1 and CDR2 sequences are MDHEN and SYDVKM. CDR3 length: 11 amino acids. DNA of the CDR3: TGTGCCGCTTCTCGGGGCTACGAGCAGTACGTC. Translation gives CAASRGYEQYV.

The chain has TRBV5-1 and TRBJ1-2, with 8 bases matching TRBD1. V shed 6 bases, J shed 8 bases, and the junction held 12 bases outside the gene matches. Germline V gives CDR1 SGHRS, CDR2 YFSETQ. This CDR3 contains 14 residues. The CDR3 reads CASTLTGELRGYTF. The CDR3, as DNA: TGCGCCAGCACCCTGACAGGGGAACTGAGGGGCTACACCTTC.

This clonotype was counted between two and nine times. The gene calls are TRBV6-6 and TRBJ2-7; D may match TRBD1 or TRBD2 (5 bases each). The V gene's germline CDR1 is MNHNY and CDR2 SVGAGI (reference sequence). The CDR3 has 14 amino acids. V lost 2 bases, J lost 4 bases, and 12 bases lay in between. CDR3 in amino acids: CASSYVQGAYEQYV. The CDR3 DNA sequence: TGTGCCAGCAGTTACGTCCAGGGAGCTTACGAGCAGTACGTC.

The sample holds many counts of this clonotype. The rearrangement uses TRBV27 and TRBJ2-1, with 11 bases matching TRBD2. Germline V gives CDR1 MNHEY, CDR2 SMNVEV (reference sequence). Trimming removed 1 base from V and 5 bases from J; junction bases left unmatched: 4. CDR3 size: 16 residues. CDR3 nucleotides: TGTGCCAGCAGTTTATTTACTAGCGGGGGAAACAATGAGCAGTTCTTC. Amino acids: CASSLFTSGGNNEQFF.

J is TRBJ2-7 and V is TRBV7-2; TRBD2 matches at 9 bases. V shed 5 bases, J shed 4 bases, and the junction held 9 bases outside the gene matches. This CDR3 has 15 residues. Germline assignment: CDR1 SGHTA and CDR2 FQGNSA. CDR3 protein: CASSGGLAFWYEQYF. The CDR3 nucleotides read TGTGCCAGCAGCGGCGGACTAGCGTTCTGGTACGAGCAGTACTTC.

This clonotype was found a few times. This rearrangement joins TRBV20-1 to TRBJ2-5; 7 bases agree with TRBD1. Germline trimming cut 6 bases from V and 4 bases from J; bases unmatched to any gene: 11. The CDR3 is 14 residues long. Germline values: CDR1 DFQATT, CDR2 SNEGSKA (reference sequence). CDR3 sequence reads: CSARARGRRETQYF. The DNA of the CDR3 is TGCAGTGCCCGCGCGAGGGGGCGGAGAGAGACCCAGTACTTC.

Only one count was recorded for this clonotype. V is TRBV3-2 and J is TRBJ2-3; TRBD1 reflects the table's D call only, with no check against the DNA. TRBV3-2 is noted as a pseudogene. The CDR3 is 20 amino acids. This chain's CDR3 is CASSPRVHRRTQKDTDTQYF. DNA for the CDR3: TGTGCCAGCAGCCCCAGGGTGCACAGGCGTACCCAAAAGGACACAGATACGCAGTATTTT.

The V gene is TRBV27, the J gene TRBJ1-5, with D possibly being TRBD1 (6 bases). The CDR3 is made up of 14 amino acids. Per the germline V gene, CDR1 is MNHEY and CDR2 is SMNVEV (reference sequence). The V gene lost 4 bases and the J gene lost 6 bases, with 13 bases spanning the gap. The CDR3 reads CASSWEPGVQPQHF. The CDR3 DNA follows: TGTGCCAGCAGTTGGGAACCAGGGGTTCAGCCCCAGCATTTT.

This clonotype has at least ten counts. This chain joins TRBV5-1 and TRBJ2-1; 8 bases are shared with TRBD1. Germline V gene sequence: CDR1 SGHRS, CDR2 YFSETQ. The CDR3 spans 15 residues. The V gene end was trimmed by 5 bases and the J gene end by 6 bases; junction bases not matched to a gene: 10. The CDR3 reads CASRLTGAPLNEQFF. The DNA of the CDR3 is TGCGCCAGCAGGCTGACAGGGGCACCCCTCAATGAGCAGTTCTTC.

J is TRBJ1-1 and V is TRBV5-1; 11 positions match TRBD1. Germline V lookup: CDR1 SGHRS, CDR2 YFSETQ. The CDR3 spans 14 residues. After removal of 3 bases from V and 4 bases from J, the junction contained 2 bases not matched to a gene. The CDR3 protein is CASSSDRGPTEAFF. CDR3 DNA: TGCGCCAGCAGCTCGGACAGGGGGCCCACTGAAGCTTTCTTT.

This clonotype was found many times. This sequence joins TRBV7-2 and TRBJ2-2, with 10 bases matching TRBD1. The germline CDR1 and CDR2 sequences are SGHTA and FQGNSA. The CDR3 covers 15 residues. V dropped 5 bases and J dropped 7; count of bases not matched to a gene: 7. CDR3 in amino acids: CASSTRGQGHGELFF. As DNA, the CDR3 is TGTGCCAGCAGCACCAGGGGACAGGGGCACGGGGAGCTGTTTTTT.

This clonotype was seen a handful of times. The genes are TRBV2 and TRBJ1-5; D not resolved. The CDR3 extends over 12 amino acids. Germline assignment: CDR1 SNHLY and CDR2 FYNNEI. V was cut by 7 bases and J by 5 bases, with 9 bases left in between. DNA of the CDR3: TGTGCCAGCAACGCCGGGGATCAGCCCCAGCATTTT. Protein: CASNAGDQPQHF.

In this sample, this clonotype turned up a few times. The genes are TRBV3-1 and TRBJ2-1; 9 bases are shared with TRBD1. The CDR3 is 16 amino acids. Germline-derived CDR1 and CDR2 are LGHDT and YNNKEL (reference sequence). With V trimmed by 2 bases and J by 3 bases, 5 bases remained unmatched. The CDR3 nucleotides read TGTGCCAGCAGCCAACGACAGGGGGGACTCTACAATGAGCAGTTCTTC. Amino acids: CASSQRQGGLYNEQFF.

Many counts were recorded for this clonotype. The rearrangement uses TRBV23-1 and TRBJ2-1, with a weak D call TRBD1 (7 bases). TRBV23-1 is marked as an open reading frame, function uncertain. V lost 0 bases and J 5 bases, leaving 20 bases between the germline ends. The length of the CDR3 is 18 residues. DNA of the CDR3: TGCGCCAGCAGTCAATCCCGGAGGGGGCAGGGGAGCAACAATGAGCAGTTCTTC. This translates into CASSQSRRGQGSNNEQFF.

This clonotype was seen a few times. The chain links TRBV9 to TRBJ2-3; 13 bases align to TRBD2. CDR1 is SGDLS and CDR2 is YYNGEE in the germline V gene. J was trimmed by 3 bases and V by 3 bases; bases with no gene match: 4. The CDR3 runs 16 residues. The CDR3 loop reads CASSALGLAGTDTQYF. The CDR3 DNA is TGTGCCAGCAGCGCCTTGGGACTAGCGGGGACAGATACGCAGTATTTT.

V usage is TRBV7-2 and J usage is TRBJ1-2, with D maybe TRBD1 (5 bases). V was pared by 5 bases and J by 1 base, with 14 bases between. Germline-derived CDR1 and CDR2 are SGHTA and FQGNSA. The CDR3 runs to 15 residues. The CDR3 here is CASSPSATVNYGYTF. In DNA, the CDR3 is TGTGCCAGCAGCCCATCCGCGACAGTTAACTATGGCTACACCTTC.

The chain is built from TRBV6-5 and TRBJ1-5; 7 positions agree with TRBD1. The CDR3 has 13 residues. Germline V lookup: CDR1 MNHEY, CDR2 SVGAGI. V lost 8 bases to trimming and J lost 9 bases; unmatched junction nucleotides: 10. CDR3 coding DNA: TGTGCCAGCCAACAGGGGTTTGACTGGCCCCAGCATTTT. This sequence encodes CASQQGFDWPQHF.

V gene TRBV5-1 combines with J gene TRBJ2-3; D call uncertain. CDR1 and CDR2 (germline): SGHRS, YFSETQ. This CDR3 region has 16 residues. Deletions cut 3 bases from V and 1 base from J, with 15 bases between. As DNA, the CDR3 is TGCGCCAGCAGCTCTGCCTCGGATTCCGGCACAGATACGCAGTATTTT. This codes for CASSSASDSGTDTQYF.

This clonotype was counted between two and nine times. CDR3 coding DNA: TGTGCCAGCAGTCCCCGACAGGGAAAAGATGAAAAACTGTTTTTT. This encodes CASSPRQGKDEKLFF. The chain recombines TRBV27 with TRBJ1-4; TRBD1 matches at 7 bases. Germline CDR1 and CDR2: MNHEY and SMNVEV (reference sequence). The CDR3 consists of 15 residues. The V gene end was trimmed by 5 bases and the J gene end by 6 bases; junction bases not matched to a gene: 9.

This clonotype occurred many times. The chain links TRBV4-1 to TRBJ2-5, with TRBD2 identical over 13 bases. Germline CDR1 MGHRA, CDR2 YSYEKL. The CDR3 extends over 17 amino acids. V lost 2 bases to trimming and J lost 2 bases; unmatched junction nucleotides: 5. CDR3: CASSQKGGLAGQETQYF. The CDR3 DNA is TGCGCCAGCAGCCAAAAAGGGGGACTAGCGGGGCAAGAGACCCAGTACTTC.

DNA of the CDR3: TGTGCCAGCAGTGAGTTTACCTACAATGAGCAGTTCTTC. This encodes CASSEFTYNEQFF. The V and J genes are TRBV12-3 or TRBV12-4 and TRBJ2-1; D is uncertain. Trimming removed 5 bases at V and 2 bases at J, with 7 bases between. The CDR3 runs 13 residues.

CDR3 in DNA: TGTGCCAGCAGAAATCAACTCAGGGGCTGGGGGCAGTACTTC. It encodes CASRNQLRGWGQYF. The chain carries TRBV6-2 or TRBV6-3 and TRBJ2-7; a weak D match, TRBD1 (6 bases). CDR1 is MNHEY, CDR2 SVGEGT, per germline. Trimming removed 6 bases from V and 9 bases from J, with 21 bases in between. CDR3 size: 14 residues.

This clonotype was seen a few times. The chain employs TRBV11-3 and TRBJ2-5; 11 nucleotides match TRBD2. V lost 5 bases to trimming and J lost 3 bases; unmatched junction nucleotides: 5. The CDR3 has 15 residues. The germline V gene encodes CDR1 SGHNT and CDR2 YENEEA. The CDR3 DNA reads as TGTGCCAGCAGCCCAACGGGACTAGCGGAAGAGACCCAGTACTTC. It encodes CASSPTGLAEETQYF.

V and J are TRBV6-2 or TRBV6-3 and TRBJ2-7, with D hard to call. The CDR3 is 15 amino acids. Germline values: CDR1 MNHEY, CDR2 SVGEGT. V dropped 0 bases and J dropped 4 bases, with 13 bases sitting between them. In nucleotides, the CDR3 is TGTGCCAGCAGTTACTCGCCCGGAGCCGGTTACGAGCAGTACTTC. This codes for CASSYSPGAGYEQYF.

This clonotype was observed many times. V gene TRBV10-3 combines with J gene TRBJ2-7; D possibly uses TRBD1 or TRBD2 (5 bases each). Germline lookup yields CDR1 ENHRY and CDR2 SYGVKD. Trimming pared 6 bases from V and 0 bases from J, leaving 15 bases between. This CDR3 has 15 residues. In DNA form, the CDR3 reads TGTGCCATCAGGGGGGACCTATTAAACTCCTACGAGCAGTACTTC. As protein: CAIRGDLLNSYEQYF.

This clonotype has a handful of counts. The chain links TRBV7-6 to TRBJ2-1; D possibly corresponds to TRBD1 (5 bases). Germline V gene data show CDR1 as SGHVS and CDR2 as FNYEAQ. The CDR3 length is 16 residues. The V and J ends lost 3 bases and 8 bases respectively, with 20 bases between them. CDR3 DNA: TGTGCCAGCAGCTTGGAATACGGACACCGGTGGGATGAGCAGTTCTTC. Protein sequence: CASSLEYGHRWDEQFF.

The gene calls are TRBV6-5 and TRBJ1-2; 7 nucleotides align to TRBD1. This CDR3 comprises 14 residues. After removal of 2 bases from V and 5 bases from J, the junction contained 5 bases not matched to a gene. Germline assignment: CDR1 MNHEY and CDR2 SVGAGI. CDR3 loop: CASSYKGANYGYTF. The DNA for the CDR3 is TGTGCCAGCAGTTACAAGGGGGCGAATTATGGCTACACCTTC.